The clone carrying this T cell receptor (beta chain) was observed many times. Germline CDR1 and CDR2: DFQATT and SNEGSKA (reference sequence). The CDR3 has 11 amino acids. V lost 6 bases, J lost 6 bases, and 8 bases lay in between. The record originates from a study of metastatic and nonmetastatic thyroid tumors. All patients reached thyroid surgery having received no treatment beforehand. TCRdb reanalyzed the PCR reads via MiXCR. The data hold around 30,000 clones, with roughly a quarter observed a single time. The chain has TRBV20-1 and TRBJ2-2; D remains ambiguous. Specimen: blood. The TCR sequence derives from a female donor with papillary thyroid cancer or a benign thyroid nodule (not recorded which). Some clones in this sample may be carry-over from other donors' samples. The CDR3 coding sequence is TGCAGTGCCCCGAAGGCCGGGGAGCTGTTTTTT. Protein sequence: CSAPKAGELFF.